The rows below give T cell receptor beta chains drawn from one sample of a study of spatial heterogeneity in lung cancer. In TCRdb, the 5' RACE reads were re-called with MiXCR into one record per CDR3 protein. The sample lists about 45,000 distinct CDR3 sequences; roughly 7% were seen once. The material sequenced was PBMCs, taken at surgery. These receptors all come from a female donor with early-stage non-small cell lung cancer. The CDR3 runs from the conserved cysteine through the conserved F or W. Each record gives: CDR3 DNA, CDR3 protein, clone size, D gene, J gene, V gene. The D gene is left open where the match is weak. The size of a clone is reported for some rows only, either as once, few or many, or as a class for expanded clones.

CDR3 DNA: TGTGCCAGCAGTTTCACAGGAGGGACAGATACGCAGTATTTT; CDR3 protein: CASSFTGGTDTQYF; clone size: -; D gene: -; J gene: TRBJ2-3; V gene: TRBV6-2/TRBV6-3
CDR3 DNA: TGCAGTGCCTGCTCGGGACCCTCTAAAGAAGCTTTCTTT; CDR3 protein: CSACSGPSKEAFF; clone size: many; D gene: -; J gene: TRBJ1-1; V gene: TRBV20-1
CDR3 DNA: TGTGCCAGTAGTTCCACAGGGTTTACCTACAATGAGCAGTTCTTC; CDR3 protein: CASSSTGFTYNEQFF; clone size: -; D gene: -; J gene: TRBJ2-1; V gene: TRBV19
CDR3 DNA: TGTGCCAGCAGCCCTAGTCCAGGGACCGATACGCAGTATTTT; CDR3 protein: CASSPSPGTDTQYF; clone size: -; D gene: -; J gene: TRBJ2-3; V gene: TRBV7-2
CDR3 DNA: TGTGCCAGCAGTGGCCGACAGGGCAACTATGGCTACACCTTC; CDR3 protein: CASSGRQGNYGYTF; clone size: few; D gene: TRBD1; J gene: TRBJ1-2; V gene: TRBV6-1
CDR3 DNA: TGTGCCAGCAGCTTAATCAGCCATGGGGTCAGTCAGCCCCAGCATTTT; CDR3 protein: CASSLISHGVSQPQHF; clone size: medium-sized; D gene: -; J gene: TRBJ1-5; V gene: TRBV7-3
CDR3 DNA: TGTGCCATCAGTGAGCAGGGGGCTCTATCCAATCAGCCCCAGCATTTT; CDR3 protein: CAISEQGALSNQPQHF; clone size: many; D gene: TRBD1; J gene: TRBJ1-5; V gene: TRBV10-3
CDR3 DNA: TGTGCCACCAGCCCGACAGGGAATGGCAATCAGCCCCAGCATTTT; CDR3 protein: CATSPTGNGNQPQHF; clone size: many; D gene: TRBD1; J gene: TRBJ1-5; V gene: TRBV24-1
CDR3 DNA: TGCAGCGTTGCCCACAGGGTCCCTAACTATGGCTACACCTTC; CDR3 protein: CSVAHRVPNYGYTF; clone size: many; D gene: -; J gene: TRBJ1-2; V gene: TRBV29-1
CDR3 DNA: TGCGCCAGCAGTTTGACAGGCGCTAGCACAGATACGCAGTATTTT; CDR3 protein: CASSLTGASTDTQYF; clone size: -; D gene: -; J gene: TRBJ2-3; V gene: TRBV5-1
CDR3 DNA: TGTGCCAGCAGCTATAGTTTCACAGAGACCCAGTACTTC; CDR3 protein: CASSYSFTETQYF; clone size: -; D gene: -; J gene: TRBJ2-5; V gene: TRBV6-1
CDR3 DNA: TGTGCCACCTACCCCCCTGCCATCCCCACAGATACGCAGTATTTT; CDR3 protein: CATYPPAIPTDTQYF; clone size: many; D gene: -; J gene: TRBJ2-3; V gene: TRBV28
CDR3 DNA: TGCGCCAGCAGCCAAGATCTAGCGGGGGGATCAGATACGCAGTATTTT; CDR3 protein: CASSQDLAGGSDTQYF; clone size: many; D gene: TRBD2; J gene: TRBJ2-3; V gene: TRBV4-3
CDR3 DNA: TGCAGTGCGGTCGGGACTAGCCGTAGCACAGATACGCAGTATTTT; CDR3 protein: CSAVGTSRSTDTQYF; clone size: -; D gene: TRBD2; J gene: TRBJ2-3; V gene: TRBV20-1
CDR3 DNA: TGTGCCAGCAGCCAAGGAGGGAGAGGGACCGGAGATACGCAGTATTTT; CDR3 protein: CASSQGGRGTGDTQYF; clone size: many; D gene: -; J gene: TRBJ2-3; V gene: TRBV3-1
CDR3 DNA: TGTGCCAGCAGCCTGGGGACGGTTCAAGATACGCAGTATTTT; CDR3 protein: CASSLGTVQDTQYF; clone size: many; D gene: -; J gene: TRBJ2-3; V gene: TRBV7-2
CDR3 DNA: TGTGCCAGCAGCTTAGATGAAGTTACTAGCGGCTACTACGAGCAGTACTTC; CDR3 protein: CASSLDEVTSGYYEQYF; clone size: many; D gene: TRBD2; J gene: TRBJ2-7; V gene: TRBV11-3
CDR3 DNA: TGTGCCAGCAGTCCTCGGACTAGCGGAGAGACCCAGTACTTC; CDR3 protein: CASSPRTSGETQYF; clone size: -; D gene: TRBD2; J gene: TRBJ2-5; V gene: TRBV6-5
CDR3 DNA: TGCGCCAGCAGTGACCCACAGGGCACGTCTGGAAACACCATATATTTT; CDR3 protein: CASSDPQGTSGNTIYF; clone size: -; D gene: -; J gene: TRBJ1-3; V gene: TRBV10-2
CDR3 DNA: TGCAGTGCTAGAGGAACAGGGCTGTCCTACGAGCAGTACTTC; CDR3 protein: CSARGTGLSYEQYF; clone size: many; D gene: -; J gene: TRBJ2-7; V gene: TRBV20-1
CDR3 DNA: TGCAGTGCTAGCATGGGGCCACAAATAAAAAACATTCAGTACTTC; CDR3 protein: CSASMGPQIKNIQYF; clone size: few; D gene: -; J gene: TRBJ2-4; V gene: TRBV20-1
CDR3 DNA: TGCGCCAGCAGTCAGCCAGGACGGGTCCTCAGCACCGGGGAGCTGTTTTTT; CDR3 protein: CASSQPGRVLSTGELFF; clone size: many; D gene: -; J gene: TRBJ2-2; V gene: TRBV23-1
CDR3 DNA: TGTGCCAGCAGCGGCAGGGGGGGCCGAGATACGCAGTATTTT; CDR3 protein: CASSGRGGRDTQYF; clone size: many; D gene: -; J gene: TRBJ2-3; V gene: TRBV7-9
CDR3 DNA: TGCGCCAGCAGCTTGGCCGAACAGGGGACCTACGAGCAGTACTTC; CDR3 protein: CASSLAEQGTYEQYF; clone size: few; D gene: TRBD1; J gene: TRBJ2-7; V gene: TRBV5-1
CDR3 DNA: TGTGCCAGCAGCCAAGAAAGGGCTTCACCCCTCCACTTT; CDR3 protein: CASSQERASPLHF; clone size: many; D gene: -; J gene: TRBJ1-6; V gene: TRBV3-1
CDR3 DNA: TGCGCCAGCAGCTTGGGAGGACAGCAAGCTTTCTTT; CDR3 protein: CASSLGGQQAFF; clone size: many; D gene: -; J gene: TRBJ1-1; V gene: TRBV5-1
CDR3 DNA: TGCGCCACTACAGGACTAGCGGGGGGCACAGATACGCAGTATTTT; CDR3 protein: CATTGLAGGTDTQYF; clone size: -; D gene: TRBD2; J gene: TRBJ2-3; V gene: TRBV5-1
CDR3 DNA: TGTGCCACCAGGGGGACAGGGGCGTACGAGCAGTACTTC; CDR3 protein: CATRGTGAYEQYF; clone size: -; D gene: TRBD1; J gene: TRBJ2-7; V gene: TRBV7-9
CDR3 DNA: TGTGCCAGCAGCTTAGGGGACAGGGAGACAGATACGCAGTATTTT; CDR3 protein: CASSLGDRETDTQYF; clone size: -; D gene: TRBD1; J gene: TRBJ2-3; V gene: TRBV7-9
CDR3 DNA: TGCGCCAGCAGCTACGTCAGCGAGACCCAGTACTTC; CDR3 protein: CASSYVSETQYF; clone size: many; D gene: -; J gene: TRBJ2-5; V gene: TRBV5-1
CDR3 DNA: TGTACCACCAGCCGGACAGAAATGAACACTGAAGCTTTCTTT; CDR3 protein: CTTSRTEMNTEAFF; clone size: once; D gene: -; J gene: TRBJ1-1; V gene: TRBV24-1
CDR3 DNA: TGTGCCAGCTCACCACCGGGACAGGGATTAGCCAAAAACATTCAGTACTTC; CDR3 protein: CASSPPGQGLAKNIQYF; clone size: many; D gene: TRBD1; J gene: TRBJ2-4; V gene: TRBV18
CDR3 DNA: TGCAGTGCTAAACCCCCCGGATCCACTTCTTACGAGCAGTACTTC; CDR3 protein: CSAKPPGSTSYEQYF; clone size: -; D gene: -; J gene: TRBJ2-7; V gene: TRBV20-1
CDR3 DNA: TGTGCCAGCAGTTTCGCGGGACTAGCGGGGGTCCGTGGATATGAGCAGTTCTTC; CDR3 protein: CASSFAGLAGVRGYEQFF; clone size: many; D gene: TRBD2; J gene: TRBJ2-1; V gene: TRBV28
CDR3 DNA: TGCGCCAGCAGCTTGGGAGGTGCCAAAAACATTCAGTACTTC; CDR3 protein: CASSLGGAKNIQYF; clone size: -; D gene: -; J gene: TRBJ2-4; V gene: TRBV5-1
CDR3 DNA: TGCGCCAGCAGCGAGGCTAATAGCGAAAAACTGTTTTTT; CDR3 protein: CASSEANSEKLFF; clone size: many; D gene: -; J gene: TRBJ1-4; V gene: TRBV5-1